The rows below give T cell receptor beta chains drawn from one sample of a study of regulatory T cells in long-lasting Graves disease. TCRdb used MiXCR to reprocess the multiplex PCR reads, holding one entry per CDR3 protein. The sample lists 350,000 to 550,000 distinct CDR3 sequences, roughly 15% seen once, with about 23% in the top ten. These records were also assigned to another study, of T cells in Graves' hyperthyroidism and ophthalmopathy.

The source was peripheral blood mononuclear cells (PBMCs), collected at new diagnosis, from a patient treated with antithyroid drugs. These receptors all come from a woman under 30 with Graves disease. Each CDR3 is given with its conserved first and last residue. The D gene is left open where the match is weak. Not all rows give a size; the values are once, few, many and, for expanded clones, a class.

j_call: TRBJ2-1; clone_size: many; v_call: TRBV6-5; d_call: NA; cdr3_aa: CASSYSINNEQFF; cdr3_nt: TGTGCCAGCAGTTACAGTATCAACAATGAGCAGTTCTTC
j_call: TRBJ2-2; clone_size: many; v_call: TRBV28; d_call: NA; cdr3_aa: CASGHENTGELFF; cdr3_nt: TGTGCCAGCGGCCACGAGAACACCGGGGAGCTGTTTTTT
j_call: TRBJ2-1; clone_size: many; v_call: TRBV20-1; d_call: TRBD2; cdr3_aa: CSASGRASYNEQFF; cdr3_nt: TGCAGTGCTAGCGGGAGGGCCTCCTACAATGAGCAGTTCTTC
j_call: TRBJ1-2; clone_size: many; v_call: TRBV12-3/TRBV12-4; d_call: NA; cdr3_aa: CASSQPGYGYTF; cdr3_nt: TGTGCCAGCAGTCAACCAGGGTATGGCTACACCTTC
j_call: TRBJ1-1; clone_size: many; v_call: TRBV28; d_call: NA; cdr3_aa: CASSPFRVSLVNTEAFF; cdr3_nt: TGTGCCAGCAGCCCCTTCCGGGTCTCGCTCGTGAACACTGAAGCTTTCTTT
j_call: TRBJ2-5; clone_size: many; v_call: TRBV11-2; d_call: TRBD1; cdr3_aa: CASSTGTVGETQYF; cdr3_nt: TGTGCCAGCAGCACGGGGACAGTCGGCGAGACCCAGTACTTC
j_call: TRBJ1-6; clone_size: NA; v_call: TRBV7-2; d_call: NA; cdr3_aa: CASSLGWGFRTADSPLHF; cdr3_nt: TGTGCCAGCAGCCTAGGGTGGGGTTTTAGGACAGCGGATTCACCCCTCCACTTT
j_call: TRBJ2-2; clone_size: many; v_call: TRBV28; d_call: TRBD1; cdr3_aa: CASTLVRTGRAGELFF; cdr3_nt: TGTGCCAGCACCCTGGTCAGGACAGGGCGCGCCGGGGAGCTGTTTTTT
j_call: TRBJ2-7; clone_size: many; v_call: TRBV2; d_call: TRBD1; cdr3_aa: CASIAQGAGEQYF; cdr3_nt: TGTGCCAGCATAGCCCAGGGGGCCGGCGAGCAGTACTTC
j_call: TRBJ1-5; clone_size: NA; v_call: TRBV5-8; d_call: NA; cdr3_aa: CASSPPRSGMDQPQHF; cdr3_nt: TGTGCCAGCAGCCCCCCAAGGTCCGGGATGGATCAGCCCCAGCATTTT
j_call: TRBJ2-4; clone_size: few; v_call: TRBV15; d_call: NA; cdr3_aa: CATSREEGGIQYF; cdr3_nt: TGTGCCACCAGCAGAGAGGAGGGTGGGATTCAGTACTTC
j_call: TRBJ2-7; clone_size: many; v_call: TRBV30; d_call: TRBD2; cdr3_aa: CAWGEGFHEQYF; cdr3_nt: TGTGCCTGGGGGGAGGGTTTCCACGAGCAGTACTTC
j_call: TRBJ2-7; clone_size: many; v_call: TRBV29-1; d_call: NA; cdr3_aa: CSVLGVNEQYF; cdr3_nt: TGCAGCGTTCTGGGGGTTAACGAGCAGTACTTC
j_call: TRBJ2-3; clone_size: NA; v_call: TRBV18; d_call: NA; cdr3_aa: CASSPVGATDTQYF; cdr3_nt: TGTGCCAGCTCACCTGTGGGCGCGACAGATACGCAGTATTTT
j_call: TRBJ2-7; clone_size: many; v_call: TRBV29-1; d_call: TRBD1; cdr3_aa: CSVNDRGRYEQYF; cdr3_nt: TGCAGCGTCAACGACAGGGGCCGATACGAGCAGTACTTC
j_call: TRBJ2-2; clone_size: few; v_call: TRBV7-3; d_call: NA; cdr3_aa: CASSPHFGELFF; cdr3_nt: TGTGCCAGCAGCCCGCATTTCGGGGAGCTGTTTTTT
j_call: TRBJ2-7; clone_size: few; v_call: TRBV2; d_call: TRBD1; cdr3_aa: CASSPTGTPYEQYF; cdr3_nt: TGTGCCAGCAGCCCGACAGGGACCCCCTACGAGCAGTACTTC
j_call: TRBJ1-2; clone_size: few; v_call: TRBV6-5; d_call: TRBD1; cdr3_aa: CASSYSDRASGYTF; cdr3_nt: TGTGCCAGCAGTTACTCAGACAGGGCCTCTGGCTACACCTTC
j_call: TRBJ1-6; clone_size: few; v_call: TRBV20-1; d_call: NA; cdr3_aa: CSASDLTDSSPLHF; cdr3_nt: TGCAGTGCTAGTGACTTGACAGATTCTTCACCCCTCCACTTT
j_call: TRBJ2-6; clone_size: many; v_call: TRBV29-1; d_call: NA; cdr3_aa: CSVGAGCLGANVLTF; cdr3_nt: TGCAGCGTTGGGGCAGGGTGTCTTGGGGCCAACGTCCTGACTTTC
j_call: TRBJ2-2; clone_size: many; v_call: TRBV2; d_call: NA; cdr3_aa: CASKETTYTGELFF; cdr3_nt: TGTGCCAGCAAAGAGACTACCTACACCGGGGAGCTGTTTTTT
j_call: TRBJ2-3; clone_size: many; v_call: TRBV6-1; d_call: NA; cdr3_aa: CASSHPDTQYF; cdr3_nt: TGTGCCAGCAGCCACCCGGATACGCAGTATTTT
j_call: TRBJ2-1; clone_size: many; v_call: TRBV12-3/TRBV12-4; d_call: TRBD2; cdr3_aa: CASSLVAGPYNEQFF; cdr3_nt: TGTGCCAGCAGTTTAGTAGCGGGCCCCTACAATGAGCAGTTCTTC
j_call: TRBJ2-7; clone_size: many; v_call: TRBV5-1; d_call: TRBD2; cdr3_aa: CASSLTSGSLYEQYF; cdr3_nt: TGCGCCAGCAGCCTGACTAGCGGGAGTCTCTACGAGCAGTACTTC
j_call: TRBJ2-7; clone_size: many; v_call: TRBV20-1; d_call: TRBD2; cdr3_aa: CSANERGTSYEQYF; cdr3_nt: TGCAGTGCTAACGAGCGGGGGACCTCCTACGAGCAGTACTTC
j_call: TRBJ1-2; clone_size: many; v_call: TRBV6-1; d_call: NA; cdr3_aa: CASSDAANYGYTF; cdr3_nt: TGTGCCAGCAGCGACGCAGCTAACTATGGCTACACCTTC
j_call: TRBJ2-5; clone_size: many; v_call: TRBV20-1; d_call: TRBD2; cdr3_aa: CSAPPGRGETQYF; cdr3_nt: TGCAGTGCTCCCCCCGGGCGGGGGGAGACCCAGTACTTC
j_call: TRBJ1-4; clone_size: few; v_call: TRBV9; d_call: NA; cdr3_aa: CASSGWASNEKLFF; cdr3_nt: TGTGCCAGCAGCGGATGGGCCTCTAATGAAAAACTGTTTTTT
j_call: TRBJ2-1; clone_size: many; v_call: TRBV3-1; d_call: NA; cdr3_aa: CASSQVAGLNNEQFF; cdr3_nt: TGTGCCAGCAGCCAAGTTGCGGGGCTTAACAATGAGCAGTTCTTC
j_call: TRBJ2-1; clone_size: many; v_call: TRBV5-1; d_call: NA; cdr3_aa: CASSPTLGEQFF; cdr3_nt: TGCGCCAGCAGCCCAACTTTAGGTGAGCAGTTCTTC
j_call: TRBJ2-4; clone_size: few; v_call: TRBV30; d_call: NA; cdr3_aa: CAWRTGGIQYF; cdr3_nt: TGTGCCTGGAGGACAGGCGGCATTCAGTACTTC
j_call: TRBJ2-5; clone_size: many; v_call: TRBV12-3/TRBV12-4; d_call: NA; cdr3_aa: CASSHGNYQETQYF; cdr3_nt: TGTGCCAGCAGTCACGGGAATTACCAAGAGACCCAGTACTTC
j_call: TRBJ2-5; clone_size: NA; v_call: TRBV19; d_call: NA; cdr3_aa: CASSIRASRETQYF; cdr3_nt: TGTGCCAGTAGTATCCGGGCTTCTCGGGAGACCCAGTACTTC
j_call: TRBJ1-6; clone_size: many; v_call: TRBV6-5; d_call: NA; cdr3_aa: CASSYEPNSPLHF; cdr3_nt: TGTGCCAGCAGTTACGAACCTAATTCACCCCTCCACTTT
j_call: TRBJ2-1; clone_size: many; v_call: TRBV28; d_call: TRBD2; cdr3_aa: CASSLNPRLAGGPHNEQFF; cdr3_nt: TGTGCCAGCAGTTTAAACCCAAGATTAGCGGGAGGGCCCCACAATGAGCAGTTCTTC
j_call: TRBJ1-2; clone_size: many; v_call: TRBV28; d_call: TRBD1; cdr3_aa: CASSFPQGAFYGYTF; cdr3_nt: TGTGCCAGCAGTTTCCCTCAGGGGGCGTTCTATGGCTACACCTTC
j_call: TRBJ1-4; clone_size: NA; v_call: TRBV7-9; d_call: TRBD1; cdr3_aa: CASSTGQGAEELFF; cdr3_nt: TGTGCCAGCAGCACAGGACAGGGGGCGGAGGAACTGTTTTTT
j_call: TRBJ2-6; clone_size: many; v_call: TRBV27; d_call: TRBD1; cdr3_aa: CASSLTGTGISGANVLTF; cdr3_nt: TGTGCCAGCAGTCTAACCGGGACAGGGATCTCTGGGGCCAACGTCCTGACTTTC
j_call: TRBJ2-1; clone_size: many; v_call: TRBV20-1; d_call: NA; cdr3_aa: CSESGVKDEQFF; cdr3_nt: TGCAGTGAGTCGGGAGTTAAGGATGAGCAGTTCTTC
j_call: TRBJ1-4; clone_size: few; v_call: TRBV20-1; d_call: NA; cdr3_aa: CSARQDHPTNEKLFF; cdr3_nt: TGCAGTGCTAGACAGGACCACCCAACTAATGAAAAACTGTTTTTT
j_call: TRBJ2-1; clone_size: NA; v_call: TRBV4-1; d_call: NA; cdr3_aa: CASSPLLGGAEQFF; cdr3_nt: TGCGCCAGCAGCCCCCTCCTCGGTGGAGCTGAGCAGTTCTTC
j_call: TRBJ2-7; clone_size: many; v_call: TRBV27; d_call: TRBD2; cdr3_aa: CASSVSRLAGNSPSYEQYF; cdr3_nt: TGTGCCAGCAGTGTAAGTCGACTAGCGGGAAACTCACCTTCCTACGAGCAGTACTTC
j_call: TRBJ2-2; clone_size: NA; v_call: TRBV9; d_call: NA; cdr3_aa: CASSVDGGGTGELFF; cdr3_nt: TGTGCCAGCAGCGTAGATGGAGGGGGAACCGGGGAGCTGTTTTTT
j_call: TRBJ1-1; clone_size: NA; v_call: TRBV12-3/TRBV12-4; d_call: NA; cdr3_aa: CASSFWPRNTEAFF; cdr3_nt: NA
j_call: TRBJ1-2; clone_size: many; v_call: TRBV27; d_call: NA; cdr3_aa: CASSLGISNYGYTF; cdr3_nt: TGTGCCAGCAGTTTAGGGATCTCTAACTATGGCTACACCTTC
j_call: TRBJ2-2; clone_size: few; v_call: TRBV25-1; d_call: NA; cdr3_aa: CASSEPGRIGELFF; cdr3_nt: TGTGCCAGCAGTGAACCGGGGCGTATCGGGGAGCTGTTTTTT
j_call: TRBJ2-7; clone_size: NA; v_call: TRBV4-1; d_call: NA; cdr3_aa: CASSQVSGSGYEQYF; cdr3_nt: TGCGCCAGCAGCCAAGTATCCGGGAGTGGGTACGAGCAGTACTTC